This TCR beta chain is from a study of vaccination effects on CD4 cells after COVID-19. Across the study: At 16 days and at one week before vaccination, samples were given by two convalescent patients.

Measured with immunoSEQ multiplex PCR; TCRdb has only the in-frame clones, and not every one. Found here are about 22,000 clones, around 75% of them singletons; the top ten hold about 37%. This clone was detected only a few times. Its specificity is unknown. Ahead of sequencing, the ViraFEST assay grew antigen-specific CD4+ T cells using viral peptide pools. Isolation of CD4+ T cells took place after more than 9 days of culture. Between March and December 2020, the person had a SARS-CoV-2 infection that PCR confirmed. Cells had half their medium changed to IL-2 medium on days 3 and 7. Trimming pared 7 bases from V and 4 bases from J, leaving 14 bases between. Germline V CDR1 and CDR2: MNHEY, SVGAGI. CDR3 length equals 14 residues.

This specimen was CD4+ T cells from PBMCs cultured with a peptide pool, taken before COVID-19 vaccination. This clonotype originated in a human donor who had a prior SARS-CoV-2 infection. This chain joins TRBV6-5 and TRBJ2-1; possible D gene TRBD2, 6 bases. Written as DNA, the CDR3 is TGTGCCAGCACCCGGGACTTACCATACAATGAGCAGTTCTTC. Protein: CASTRDLPYNEQFF.